This T cell receptor (gamma chain) originates from a study of gamma delta lymphoproliferative disorders and STAT genes. This CDR3 has 15 amino acids. After removal of 0 bases from V and 8 bases from J, the junction contained 9 bases not matched to a gene. The germline CDR1 and CDR2 sequences are EGSNGY and YDSYNSKV. Relative to its sample, this clone is medium-sized. Genomic DNA from isolated PBMCs served as the sequencing template. TCRdb re-processed the multiplex PCR reads via CATT. Here the sample spans 2,000 to 2,500 gamma-chain clones, 10% being singletons. The TCR sequence derives from a human donor in good health. The material sequenced was blood. This chain uses TRGV2 with TRGJP2. Since TCRdb gives no J gene, matching the DNA to germline was used here to assign it. The CDR3 is CATWDGPRGDWIKTF. The CDR3 DNA follows: TGTGCCACCTGGGACGGGCCGAGGGGGGATTGGATCAAGACGTTT.